Listed below are T cell receptor beta chains from one sample, sequenced in a study of cytomegalovirus exposure and HLA in healthy donors. Sequencing was performed with immunoSEQ multiplex PCR; in TCRdb, only in-frame clones are kept and a portion is missing. Counted here are approximately 90,000 clones, around three quarters occurring once; the ten biggest clones make up roughly 15%. Material: PBMCs. These receptors originate from a woman aged 45-65 years in good health and CMV-seropositive. The CDR3 runs from the conserved cysteine through the conserved F or W. The D gene is left open where the match is weak. Clone size is shown for a subset of rows, as once, few, many or a class of expanded clone.

v_call	d_call	j_call	clone_size	cdr3_nt	cdr3_aa
TRBV18	TRBD2	TRBJ2-7	NA	TGTGCCAGCTCTCCTACCGGGCGGGAGGGAATCTACGAGCAGTACTTC	CASSPTGREGIYEQYF
TRBV7-8	NA	TRBJ2-7	NA	TGTGCCAGCAGCTTGACAGAGGAATACGAGCAGTACTTC	CASSLTEEYEQYF
TRBV19	TRBD2	TRBJ2-1	NA	TGTGCCAGTAGTATATTAGGGACTAGCGGCCCCAATGAGCAGTTCTTC	CASSILGTSGPNEQFF
TRBV11-2	NA	TRBJ1-1	NA	TGTGCCAGCAGCTCCAGACAGCTACGGATGGGCACTGAAGCTTTCTTT	CASSSRQLRMGTEAFF
TRBV9	TRBD2	TRBJ2-1	NA	TGTGCCAGCAGCGTCCCTATAGCGGGAGGAGACCAGAATGAGCAGTTCTTC	CASSVPIAGGDQNEQFF
TRBV4-1	TRBD2	TRBJ2-7	NA	TGCGCCAGCAGCCAAGGGTCCCTAGCGGGAGAATACGAGCAGTACTTC	CASSQGSLAGEYEQYF
TRBV7-8	NA	TRBJ2-7	NA	TGTGCCAGCAGCTTGACGAACAGGAGATACGAGCAGTACTTC	CASSLTNRRYEQYF
TRBV7-2	NA	TRBJ1-4	NA	TGTGCCAGCAGCTGGGGGGAGGTAATTAATGAAAAACTGTTTTTT	CASSWGEVINEKLFF
TRBV4-3	NA	TRBJ1-3	NA	TGCGCCAGCAGCCAAGACAGGTTTCGAAACACCATATATTTT	CASSQDRFRNTIYF
TRBV28	NA	TRBJ2-1	NA	TGTGCCAGTTGCCGCGGAGACCTTTCCTACAATGAGCAGTTCTTC	CASCRGDLSYNEQFF
TRBV6-1	TRBD1	TRBJ2-2	NA	TGTGCCAGCAGTGAAGACCTCCCGGGACAGGGGCCCAACACCGGGGAGCTGTTTTTT	CASSEDLPGQGPNTGELFF
TRBV6-4	TRBD2	TRBJ2-1	NA	TGTGCCAGCAGTGACTCCCCTCTAGCGGGAGTTGTCAATGAGCAGTTCTTC	CASSDSPLAGVVNEQFF
TRBV2	NA	TRBJ2-1	NA	TGTGCCAGCACGGCGGGGTCCTACAATGAGCAGTTCTTC	CASTAGSYNEQFF
TRBV19	NA	TRBJ2-7	NA	TGTGCCAGTAGTTCCAACCGACAGGCCGGTGAGCAGTACTTC	CASSSNRQAGEQYF
TRBV11-3	NA	TRBJ2-2	NA	TGTGCCAGCAGTCCCTCCAGACTGGCCGGGGAGCTGTTTTTT	CASSPSRLAGELFF
TRBV28	TRBD2	TRBJ2-4	NA	TGTGCCAGCAGTTCCTCGAGCGGGAGTCGAAACATTCAGTACTTC	CASSSSSGSRNIQYF
TRBV6-5	NA	TRBJ1-5	NA	TGTGCCAGCAGTTCGGGACACCGTAATCAGCCCCAGCATTTT	CASSSGHRNQPQHF
TRBV29-1	TRBD1	TRBJ1-1	NA	TGCAGCGTCGGTACATTGGGACAGTCCCGCGAAGCTTTCTTT	CSVGTLGQSREAFF
TRBV4-3	NA	TRBJ1-2	NA	TGCGCCAGCAGCCACTCTATCTATGGCTACACCTTC	CASSHSIYGYTF
TRBV13	TRBD2	TRBJ2-7	few	TGTGCCAGCAGCTTAGAAGGGGTTGGCGGGAGAGTCGGCGAGCAGTACTTC	CASSLEGVGGRVGEQYF
TRBV5-1	NA	TRBJ2-5	NA	TGCGCCAGCAGCTTGGCGGAGAGCCTTTCGGTCCGGACCCAGTACTTC	CASSLAESLSVRTQYF
TRBV4-1	TRBD1	TRBJ1-4	NA	TGCGCCAGCAGCCCCAAAGACCTCGACAGGGTGCAGTTTAATGAAAAACTGTTTTTT	CASSPKDLDRVQFNEKLFF
TRBV9	NA	TRBJ2-3	NA	TGTGCCAGCAAAGCATCCGGCACAGATACGCAGTATTTT	CASKASGTDTQYF
TRBV7-9	NA	TRBJ2-1	NA	TGTGCCAGCAGCTCGGATTCGGGTGTGGCTGCCTACAATGAGCAGTTCTTC	CASSSDSGVAAYNEQFF
TRBV10-1	TRBD2	TRBJ2-3	NA	TGCGCCAGCAGTGAATTAGCGGGAGGCCCAGATACGCAGTATTTT	CASSELAGGPDTQYF
TRBV9	TRBD2	TRBJ2-1	NA	TGTGCCAGCAGCGTTAGTAGCGGGATATACAATGAGCAGTTCTTC	CASSVSSGIYNEQFF
TRBV28	TRBD1	TRBJ2-1	NA	TGTGCCAGCAGGAAGGGGACAGGGGGCAGGAATGAGCAGTTCTTC	CASRKGTGGRNEQFF
TRBV5-1	NA	TRBJ2-2	NA	TGCGCCAGCAGCTTGACGGGAAGTGAAGCCGGGGAGCTGTTTTTT	CASSLTGSEAGELFF
TRBV4-3	TRBD2	TRBJ2-7	NA	TGCGCCAGCAGCCAGGTATTAGCGGGAGTCCACGAGCAGTACTTC	CASSQVLAGVHEQYF
TRBV7-2	NA	TRBJ1-5	NA	TGTGCCAGCAGTCATGACACACCTAATCAGCCCCAGCATTTT	CASSHDTPNQPQHF
TRBV2	TRBD1	TRBJ1-4	many	TGTGCCAGCAGTAGACAGGGGTCCGGAGGCGAAAAACTGTTTTTT	CASSRQGSGGEKLFF
TRBV30	NA	TRBJ1-6	NA	TGTGCCTGGAGTGCCCGGGATAATTCACCCCTCCACTTT	CAWSARDNSPLHF
TRBV19	NA	TRBJ2-7	few	TGTGCCAGTAGTATTGGGGATTTAACGACAGGCTACGAGCAGTACTTC	CASSIGDLTTGYEQYF
TRBV6-5	NA	TRBJ2-5	NA	TGTGCCAGCAGCTCTGCTCGGGGGATGAGGACCCAGTACTTC	CASSSARGMRTQYF
TRBV6-5	TRBD2	TRBJ2-4	NA	TGTGCCAGCAGTTACGGGCCAGCGGGAGAGGGTTTTCAGTACTTC	CASSYGPAGEGFQYF
TRBV7-2	TRBD1	TRBJ1-6	NA	TGTGCCAGCAGCTTCAGGCCCACAGGGGGAAGGTCCTATAATTCACCCCTCCACTTT	CASSFRPTGGRSYNSPLHF
TRBV6-5	NA	TRBJ2-5	NA	TGTGCCAGCAGTTTTAAAGAGACCCAGTACTTC	CASSFKETQYF
TRBV2	NA	TRBJ1-1	NA	TGTGCCAGCAACAGCCGCGTAGGATCGAACACTGAAGCTTTCTTT	CASNSRVGSNTEAFF
TRBV6-1	TRBD1	TRBJ2-7	once	TGTGCCAGCAGTCCCGACAGGGTCAACGAGCAGTACTTC	CASSPDRVNEQYF
TRBV4-3	NA	TRBJ1-3	NA	TGCGCCAGCAGCCTCCGGGGGGGAGGAAACACCATATATTTT	CASSLRGGGNTIYF
TRBV9	TRBD1	TRBJ1-1	once	TGTGCCAGCAGCAGAGGGACAGTGAACACTGAAGCTTTCTTT	CASSRGTVNTEAFF
TRBV28	NA	TRBJ2-5	few	TGTGCCAGCAGTTTGGAGGAGACCCAGTACTTC	CASSLEETQYF